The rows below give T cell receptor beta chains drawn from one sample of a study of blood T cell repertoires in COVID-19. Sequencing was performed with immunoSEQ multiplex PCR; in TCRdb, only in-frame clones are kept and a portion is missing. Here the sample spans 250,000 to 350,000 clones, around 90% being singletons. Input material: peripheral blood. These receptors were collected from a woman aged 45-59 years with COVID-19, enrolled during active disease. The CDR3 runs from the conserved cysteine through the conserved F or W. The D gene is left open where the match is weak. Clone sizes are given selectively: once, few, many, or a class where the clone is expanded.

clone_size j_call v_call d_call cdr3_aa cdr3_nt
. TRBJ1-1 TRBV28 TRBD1 CASGSGGLNTEAFF TGTGCCAGCGGGTCAGGGGGGTTAAACACTGAAGCTTTCTTT
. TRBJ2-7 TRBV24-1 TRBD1 CATSDWTGGYEQYF TGTGCCACCAGTGATTGGACAGGGGGCTACGAGCAGTACTTC
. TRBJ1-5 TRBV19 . CASSMRQAIWQPQHF TGTGCCAGTAGTATGCGCCAGGCGATTTGGCAGCCCCAGCATTTT
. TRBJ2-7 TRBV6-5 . CASSYSIASSYEQYF TGTGCCAGCAGTTACTCGATAGCATCCTCCTACGAGCAGTACTTC
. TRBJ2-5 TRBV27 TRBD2 CASSSPVTPPTKGGGRVGETQYF TGTGCCAGCAGTTCACCCGTAACCCCACCGACTAAGGGCGGCGGGAGGGTTGGCGAGACCCAGTACTTC
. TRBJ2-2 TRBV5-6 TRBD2 CASSLRLAGATGELFF TGTGCCAGCAGCTTGCGTCTAGCGGGGGCCACCGGGGAGCTGTTTTTT
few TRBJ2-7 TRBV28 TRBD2 CATIGRTREVYEQYF TGTGCCACCATCGGGAGGACACGTGAGGTCTACGAGCAGTACTTC
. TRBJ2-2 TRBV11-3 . CASTPPGRTNTGELFF TGTGCCAGCACCCCCCCTGGGCGAACGAACACCGGGGAGCTGTTTTTT
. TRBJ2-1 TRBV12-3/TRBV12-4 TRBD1 CASGQGNEQFF TGTGCCAGCGGACAGGGGAATGAGCAGTTCTTC
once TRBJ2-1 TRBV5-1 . CASIEGGSYNEQFF TGCGCCAGCATCGAGGGAGGTTCCTACAATGAGCAGTTCTTC
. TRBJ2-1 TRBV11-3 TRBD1 CASSLDRDRGHGNEQFF TGTGCCAGCAGCTTAGACAGAGACAGGGGGCATGGTAATGAGCAGTTCTTC
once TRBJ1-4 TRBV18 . CASSPPPGEKLFF TGTGCCAGCTCACCACCGCCGGGTGAAAAACTGTTTTTT
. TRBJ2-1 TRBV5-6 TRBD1 CASSMGQNNEQFF TGTGCCAGCAGCATGGGACAGAACAATGAGCAGTTCTTC
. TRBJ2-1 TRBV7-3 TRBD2 CASSTFGGAYNEQFF TGTGCCAGCAGCACCTTCGGGGGGGCCTACAATGAGCAGTTCTTC
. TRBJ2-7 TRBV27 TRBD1 CASSLFGTPGGEQYF TGTGCCAGCAGTTTGTTTGGGACCCCAGGGGGCGAGCAGTACTTC
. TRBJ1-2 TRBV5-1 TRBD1 CASSSGTGGFGYTF TGCGCCAGCAGCTCGGGGACAGGGGGTTTTGGCTACACCTTC
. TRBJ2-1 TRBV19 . CASSIQSPGTYNEQFF TGTGCCAGTAGTATTCAGAGCCCGGGAACCTACAATGAGCAGTTCTTC
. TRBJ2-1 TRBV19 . CASTEGSGGVRNEQFF TGTGCCAGTACCGAAGGCTCCGGCGGGGTTCGCAATGAGCAGTTCTTC
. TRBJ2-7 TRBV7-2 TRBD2 CASSSSPLAGSLEQYF TGTGCCAGCAGCTCAAGTCCGCTAGCGGGATCTCTCGAGCAGTACTTC
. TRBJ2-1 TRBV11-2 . CARGNEGEYNEQFF TGTGCCAGGGGGAATGAGGGGGAGTACAATGAGCAGTTCTTC
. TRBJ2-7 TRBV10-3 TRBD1 CAISEPGQGFYEQYF TGTGCCATCAGCGAACCGGGACAGGGCTTCTACGAGCAGTACTTC
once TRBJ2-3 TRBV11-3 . CASSLGGLGTDTQYF TGTGCCAGCAGCTTAGGGGGCCTTGGGACAGATACGCAGTATTTT
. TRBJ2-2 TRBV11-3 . CASSLDLGGAYTGELFF TGTGCCAGCAGCTTAGATTTGGGGGGAGCGTACACCGGGGAGCTGTTTTTT
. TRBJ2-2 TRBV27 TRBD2 CASSTLRLAGGNTGELFF TGTGCCAGCAGTACTCTGCGACTAGCGGGAGGGAACACCGGGGAGCTGTTTTTT
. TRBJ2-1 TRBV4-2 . CASSQRAEEQFF TGTGCCAGCAGCCAACGAGCGGAGGAGCAGTTCTTC
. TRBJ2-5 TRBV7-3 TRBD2 CASSPRPLAGGAGSPGGETQYF TGTGCCAGCAGTCCCAGGCCTCTAGCGGGAGGGGCCGGGTCACCCGGTGGGGAGACCCAGTACTTC
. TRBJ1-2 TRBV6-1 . CASRYTGTGDYGYTF TGTGCCAGCAGGTATACAGGGACCGGGGACTATGGCTACACCTTC
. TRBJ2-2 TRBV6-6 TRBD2 CASSPTSGRMNTGELFF TGTGCCAGCAGTCCTACTAGCGGGAGAATGAACACCGGGGAGCTGTTTTTT
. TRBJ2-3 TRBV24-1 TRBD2 CATSGAGVAGVSDTQYF TGTGCCACCAGTGGCGCCGGGGTAGCGGGAGTGTCAGATACGCAGTATTTT
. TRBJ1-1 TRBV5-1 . CASRHGRIAEAFF TGCGCCAGCAGACACGGGAGGATAGCTGAAGCTTTCTTT
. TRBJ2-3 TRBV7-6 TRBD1 CASSLRDRGYRADTQYF TGTGCCAGCAGCTTACGTGACAGGGGGTACCGGGCAGATACGCAGTATTTT
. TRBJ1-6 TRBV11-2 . CASSYIIGRQVRNSPLHF TGTGCCAGCAGCTACATTATAGGGCGACAGGTCCGCAATTCACCCCTCCACTTT
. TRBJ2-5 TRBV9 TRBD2 CASSYGTSGQETQYF TGTGCCAGCAGCTATGGGACTAGCGGCCAAGAGACCCAGTACTTC
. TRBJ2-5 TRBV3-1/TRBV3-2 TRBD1 CASSQEGQGRQETQYF TGTGCCAGCAGCCAGGAAGGACAGGGGCGTCAGGAGACCCAGTACTTC
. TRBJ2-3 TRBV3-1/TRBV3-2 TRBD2 CASSQVGGRERTDTQYF TGTGCCAGCAGCCAGGTAGGCGGGCGGGAGCGGACAGATACGCAGTATTTT
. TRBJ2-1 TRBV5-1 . CASSVHYNEQFF TGCGCCAGCAGCGTCCACTACAATGAGCAGTTCTTC
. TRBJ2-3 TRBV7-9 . CASSLTHEADTQYF TGTGCCAGCAGCCTCACTCACGAGGCAGATACGCAGTATTTT
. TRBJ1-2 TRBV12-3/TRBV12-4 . CASSGGQTYGYTF TGTGCCAGCAGTGGAGGACAGACCTATGGCTACACCTTC
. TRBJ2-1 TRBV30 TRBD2 CAWTPSGRANEQFF TGTGCCTGGACGCCTAGCGGGAGGGCAAATGAGCAGTTCTTC